This T cell receptor beta chain was captured by sequencing in a study of STAT5B mutations in CD4+ large granular lymphocyte leukemia. Sequencing used immunoSEQ multiplex PCR; TCRdb keeps in-frame clones, though not all of them. The table includes about 32,000 clones, approximately 80% detected once. V was pared by 1 base and J by 1 base, with 7 bases between. This CDR3 comprises 14 residues. Germline V CDR1 and CDR2: LNHNV, YYDKDF (reference sequence). The V call is TRBV15, the J call TRBJ2-5, with D unclear. Sequencing used CD4+ T cells from blood buffy coats. This receptor was obtained from a human donor in good health. The CDR3 coding sequence is TGTGCCACCAGCAGAGGAGGTAGCCAAGAGACCCAGTACTTC. Protein: CATSRGGSQETQYF.